This T cell receptor beta chain was identified during a study of T-cell reconstitution after alpha-beta-depleted transplantation in children. This clonotype was seen repeatedly, ten times or more. The TCRbeta library was prepared with unique molecular identifiers. TCRdb re-called the PCR reads through MiXCR, storing one row per CDR3 protein. The sample consists of 230,000 or so distinct CDR3 sequences, more than 10% of them appearing once. V shed 5 bases and J 4 bases; nucleotides not matched to a gene: 12. The V gene's germline CDR1 is MNHEY and CDR2 SMNVEV (reference sequence). The CDR3 loop spans 16 amino acids.

V gene TRBV27 combines with J gene TRBJ2-3, with TRBD1 identical over 7 bases. Sample: PBMCs from the stem cell graft donor, taken from the stem cell graft. The receptor comes from a human donor who donated a stem cell graft to a child with acute lymphoblastic leukemia. CDR3 sequence reads: CASSPQGSAHPDTQYF. CDR3 sequence (DNA): TGTGCCAGCAGTCCACAGGGGAGTGCCCACCCAGATACGCAGTATTTT.